This T cell receptor beta chain was observed in a study of shared clonotypes between healthy human individuals. Study findings and constraints: In this cohort, only blood was sampled, and tissue repertoires likely differ.

For every subset, genomic DNA was evenly distributed across several immunoSEQ plates. The replicate PCRs on unsorted PBMC were given 250 to 350 ng DNA, which is some 32,000 T cell genomes. With ten immunoSEQ deep assay plates, unsorted PBMC DNA underwent sequencing. Measured with immunoSEQ multiplex PCR; TCRdb has only the in-frame clones, and not every one. This sample yields 530,000 or so clones, of which approximately 79% are seen a single time; roughly an eighth belongs to the top ten. About this clone itself: Its specificity is unknown.

The sequenced sample consisted of PBMCs. The sequence was obtained from a woman between 40 and 50 years old in good health. Some clones in this sample may be carry-over from other donors' samples.

The CDR3 DNA follows: TGTGCCAGCAGTACAGACATTAGAAGCACAGATACGCAGTATTTT. Its protein product is CASSTDIRSTDTQYF. The chain has TRBV27 and TRBJ2-3; D remains ambiguous. Trimming cost V 5 bases and J 0 bases, with 12 bases left between them. CDR1 and CDR2 (germline): MNHEY, SMNVEV (reference sequence). The length of the CDR3 is 15 residues.